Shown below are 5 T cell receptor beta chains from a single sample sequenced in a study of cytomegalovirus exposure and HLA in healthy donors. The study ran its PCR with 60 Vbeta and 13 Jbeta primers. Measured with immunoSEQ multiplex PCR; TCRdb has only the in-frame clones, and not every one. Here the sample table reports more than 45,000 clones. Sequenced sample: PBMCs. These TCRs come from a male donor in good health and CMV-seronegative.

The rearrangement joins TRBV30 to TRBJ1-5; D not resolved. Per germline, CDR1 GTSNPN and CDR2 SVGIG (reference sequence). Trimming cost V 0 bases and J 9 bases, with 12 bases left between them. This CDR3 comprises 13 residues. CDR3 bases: TGTGCCTGGAGTGTACTTGAGGGTGGGCCCCAGCATTTT. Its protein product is CAWSVLEGGPQHF.

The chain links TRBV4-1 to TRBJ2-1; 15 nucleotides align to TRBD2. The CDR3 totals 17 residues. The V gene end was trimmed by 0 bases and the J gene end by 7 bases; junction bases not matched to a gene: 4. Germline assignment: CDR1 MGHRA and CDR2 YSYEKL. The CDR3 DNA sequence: TGCGCCAGCAGCCAAGACCCGGGGACTAGCGGGAGGAATGAGCAGTTCTTC. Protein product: CASSQDPGTSGRNEQFF.

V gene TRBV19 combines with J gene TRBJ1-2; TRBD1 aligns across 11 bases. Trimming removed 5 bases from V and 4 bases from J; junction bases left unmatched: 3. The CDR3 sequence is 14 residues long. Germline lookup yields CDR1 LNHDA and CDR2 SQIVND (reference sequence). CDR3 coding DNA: TGTGCCAGTAGTCGGGACAGGGGGTCCTATGGCTACACCTTC. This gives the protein CASSRDRGSYGYTF.

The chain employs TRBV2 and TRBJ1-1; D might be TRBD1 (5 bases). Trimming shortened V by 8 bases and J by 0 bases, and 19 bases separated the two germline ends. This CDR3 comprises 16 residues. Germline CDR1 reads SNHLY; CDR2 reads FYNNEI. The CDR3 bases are TGTGCCAGCTTCTTCTGGGGACTCCAAATGAACACTGAAGCTTTCTTT. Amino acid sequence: CASFFWGLQMNTEAFF.

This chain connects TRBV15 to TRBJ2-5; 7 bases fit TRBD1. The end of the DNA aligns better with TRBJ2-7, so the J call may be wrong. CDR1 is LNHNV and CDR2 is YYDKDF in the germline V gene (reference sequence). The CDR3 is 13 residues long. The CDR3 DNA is TGTGCCACCAGCACCAGACAGGGCGGCGAGCAGTACTTC. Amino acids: CATSTRQGGEQYF.